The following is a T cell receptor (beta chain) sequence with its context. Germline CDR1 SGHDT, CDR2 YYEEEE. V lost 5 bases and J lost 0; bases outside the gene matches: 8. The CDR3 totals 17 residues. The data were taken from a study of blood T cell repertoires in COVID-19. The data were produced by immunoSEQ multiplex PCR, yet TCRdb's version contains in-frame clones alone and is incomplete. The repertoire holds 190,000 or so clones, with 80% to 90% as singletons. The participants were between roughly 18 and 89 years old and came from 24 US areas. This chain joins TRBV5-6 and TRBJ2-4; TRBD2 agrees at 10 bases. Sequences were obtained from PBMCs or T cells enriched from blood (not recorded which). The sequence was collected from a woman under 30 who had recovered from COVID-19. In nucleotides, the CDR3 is TGTGCCAGCAGTTTCGTGACTAGCGGGCTAGCCAAAAACATTCAGTACTTC. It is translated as CASSFVTSGLAKNIQYF.